Below, one T cell receptor (beta chain) is given with its context. The data originate from a study of T cell changes during pregnancy in multiple sclerosis. The data were produced by immunoSEQ multiplex PCR, yet TCRdb's version contains in-frame clones alone and is incomplete. The sample holds some 83,000 clones; 91% are singletons and the top ten take 3.5% to 4%. This TCR was recovered from a female donor in good health, serving as a control in a pregnancy study. Some clones in this sample may be carry-over from other donors' samples. Material: PBMCs, obtained in the first trimester of pregnancy.

CDR3 protein: CASSPGGSSYNEQFF. For the CDR3, the DNA is TGTGCCAGCTCACCGGGAGGAAGCTCCTACAATGAGCAGTTCTTC. The chain combines TRBV18 with TRBJ2-1; TRBD2 is a possible D gene (6 bases). Deletions cut 3 bases from V and 0 bases from J, with 9 bases between. The length of the CDR3 is 15 residues. Germline loops: CDR1 KGHSH, CDR2 LQKENI. Full variable domain (missing parts from reference TRBV18 and TRBJ2-1): NAGVMQNPRHLVRRRGQEARLRCSPMKGHSHVYWYRQLPEEGLKFMVYLQKENIIDESGMPKERFSAEFPKEGPSILRIQQVVRGDSAAYFCASSPGGSSYNEQFFGPGTRLTVL.